This T cell receptor beta chain was profiled in a study of blood T cell repertoires in COVID-19. Turning to the study itself: From T cells, B-cell-depleted T cells, or PBMCs came the material, which was cDNA or gDNA.

Authors' methods: Reference gene primer amplification in the assay estimated nucleated cell counts. The repertoire was sequenced with immunoSEQ multiplex PCR; TCRdb's copy has only in-frame clones and lacks some. V and J calls and clone size are as listed in that table; D and trimming were resolved from the DNA. The data hold some 150,000 clones, with around 80% observed a single time. V lost 6 bases to trimming and J lost 4 bases, with 9 bases between them. The germline CDR1 and CDR2 sequences are KGHDR and SFDVKD. The CDR3 consists of 13 residues. Material for sequencing was peripheral blood. This receptor was identified in a woman between 65 and 79 years old with acute or convalescent COVID-19. The chain has TRBV24-1 and TRBJ1-5; D remains unclear. CDR3 sequence (DNA): TGTGCCACCAGTCAACAGACAAATCAGCCCCAGCATTTT. Amino acids: CATSQQTNQPQHF.